This T cell receptor beta chain was found in a study of T cell repertoires in cytomegalovirus infection. About the research overall: Signatures in public TCR beta sequences pointed to both CMV infection and matching HLA type.

This clonotype was detected many times. From germline, CDR1 is SEHNR and CDR2 FQNEAQ (reference sequence). The CDR3 consists of 12 residues. V lost 11 bases and J 4 bases, leaving 14 bases between the germline ends. From the reads, TCRdb called clonotypes with MiXCR, one entry per CDR3 protein. Found here are a few hundred thousand distinct CDR3 sequences, more than 15% of them singletons; the top ten hold around 47%. The chain uses TRBV7-9 and TRBJ1-1; D is unresolved. The sequence came from a human donor in good health (CMV status not recorded). Some clones in this sample may be carry-over from other donors' samples. Sequenced sample: CD8+ T cells from PBMCs. CDR3 sequence (DNA): TGTGCCGACGAGCGGTCGGGCACTGAAGCTTTCTTT. Translated, it gives CADERSGTEAFF.